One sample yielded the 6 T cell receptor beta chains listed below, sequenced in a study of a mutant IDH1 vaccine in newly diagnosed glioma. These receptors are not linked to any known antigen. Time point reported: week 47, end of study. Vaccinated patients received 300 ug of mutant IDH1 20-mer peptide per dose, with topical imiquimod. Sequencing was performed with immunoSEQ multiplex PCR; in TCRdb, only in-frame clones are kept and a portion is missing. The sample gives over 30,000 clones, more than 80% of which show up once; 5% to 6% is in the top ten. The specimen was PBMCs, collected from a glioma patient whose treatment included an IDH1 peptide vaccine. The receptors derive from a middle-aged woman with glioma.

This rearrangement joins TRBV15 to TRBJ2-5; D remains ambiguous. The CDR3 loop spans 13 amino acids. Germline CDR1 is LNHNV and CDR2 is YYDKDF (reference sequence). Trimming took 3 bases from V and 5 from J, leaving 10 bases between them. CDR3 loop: CATSRKGIETQYF. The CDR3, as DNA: TGTGCCACCAGCAGGAAGGGTATCGAGACCCAGTACTTC.

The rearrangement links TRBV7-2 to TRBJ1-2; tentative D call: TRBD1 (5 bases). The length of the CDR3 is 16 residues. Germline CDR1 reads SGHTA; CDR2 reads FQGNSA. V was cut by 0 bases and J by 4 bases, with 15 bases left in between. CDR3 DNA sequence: TGTGCCAGCAGCTTAGCGAGGGACCTTAGCAGCTATGGCTACACCTTC. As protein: CASSLARDLSSYGYTF.

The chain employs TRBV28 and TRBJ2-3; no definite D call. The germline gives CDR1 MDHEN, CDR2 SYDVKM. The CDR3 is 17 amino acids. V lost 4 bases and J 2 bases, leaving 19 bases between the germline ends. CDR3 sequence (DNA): TGTGCCAGCAGTTACCTCCGTCGAGATACTCTCACAGATACGCAGTATTTT. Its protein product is CASSYLRRDTLTDTQYF.

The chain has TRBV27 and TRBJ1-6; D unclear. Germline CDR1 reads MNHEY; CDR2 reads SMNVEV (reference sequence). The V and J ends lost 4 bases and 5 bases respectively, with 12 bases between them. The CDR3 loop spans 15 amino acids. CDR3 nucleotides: TGTGCCAGCAGTTACATGGGCCGCGATAATTCACCCCTCCACTTT. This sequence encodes CASSYMGRDNSPLHF.

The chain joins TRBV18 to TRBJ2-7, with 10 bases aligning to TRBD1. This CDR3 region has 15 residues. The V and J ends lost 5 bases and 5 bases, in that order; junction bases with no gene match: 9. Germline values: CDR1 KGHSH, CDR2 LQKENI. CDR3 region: CASSSSGTGENEQYF. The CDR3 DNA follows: TGTGCCAGCTCATCGTCCGGGACAGGGGAGAACGAGCAGTACTTC.

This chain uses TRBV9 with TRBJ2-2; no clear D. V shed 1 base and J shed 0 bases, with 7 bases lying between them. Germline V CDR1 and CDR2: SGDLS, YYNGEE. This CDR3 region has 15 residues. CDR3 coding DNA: TGTGCCAGCAGCGTATCCCCAGCGAACACCGGGGAGCTGTTTTTT. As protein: CASSVSPANTGELFF.